This T cell receptor (beta chain) was captured by sequencing in a study of Graves' ophthalmopathy and Graves' hyperthyroidism. From RNA, the CDR3 regions of TCR beta chains were amplified and sequenced. HTBI primers were used in a first-round RT-PCR, which preceded a second-round multiplex PCR. TCRdb analysed the multiplex PCR reads with MiXCR anew, one entry per CDR3 protein. The sample contains roughly 700,000 distinct CDR3 sequences, 40% of which appear only once. CDR1 is SGHTA and CDR2 is FQGTGA in the germline V gene. With 4 bases removed from V and 0 bases from J, the gap between germline ends came to 24 bases. The CDR3 is made up of 20 amino acids. Ophthalmopathy-affected donors exhibited moderate-to-severe activity, CAS ≥3, NOSPECS ≥4, and duration under 3 months. Other autoimmune diseases, uncontrolled infections, pregnancy and lactation each led to patient exclusion. PBMCs came from about 10 ml of fresh peripheral blood.

This clonotype was seen a few times. This chain connects TRBV7-3 to TRBJ1-4; weak D call: TRBD1 (6 bases). The receptor's source is an adult man with Graves' ophthalmopathy. Sequencing input: peripheral blood. DNA of the CDR3: TGTGCCAGCAGCTACCACCTGCGGGGGGGCCCCTCGACAACTAATGAAAAACTGTTTTTT. This codes for CASSYHLRGGPSTTNEKLFF.